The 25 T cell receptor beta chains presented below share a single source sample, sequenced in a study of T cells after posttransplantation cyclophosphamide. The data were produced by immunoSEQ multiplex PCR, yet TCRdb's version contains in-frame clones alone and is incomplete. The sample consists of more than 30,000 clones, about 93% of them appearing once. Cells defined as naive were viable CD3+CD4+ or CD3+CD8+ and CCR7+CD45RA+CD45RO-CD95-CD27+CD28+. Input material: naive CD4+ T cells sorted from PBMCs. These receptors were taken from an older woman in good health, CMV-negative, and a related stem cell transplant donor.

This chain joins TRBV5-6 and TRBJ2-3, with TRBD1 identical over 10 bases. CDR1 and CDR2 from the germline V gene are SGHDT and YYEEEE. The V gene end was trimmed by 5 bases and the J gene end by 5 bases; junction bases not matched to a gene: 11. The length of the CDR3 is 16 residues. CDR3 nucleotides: TGTGCCAGCAGTTCCTCGGGGGACAGGGGTGTAGATACGCAGTATTTT. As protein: CASSSSGDRGVDTQYF.

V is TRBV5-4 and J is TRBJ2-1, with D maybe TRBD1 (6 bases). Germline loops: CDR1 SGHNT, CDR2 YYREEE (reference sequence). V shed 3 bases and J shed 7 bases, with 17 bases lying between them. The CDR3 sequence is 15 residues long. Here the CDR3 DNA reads TGTGCCAGCAGCTCCAAGGGACATCCTGGGAATGAGCAGTTCTTC. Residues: CASSSKGHPGNEQFF. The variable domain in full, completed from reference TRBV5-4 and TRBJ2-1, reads ETGVTQSPTHLIKTRGQQVTLRCSSQSGHNTVSWYQQALGQGPQFIFQYYREEENGRGNFPPRFSGLQFPNYSSELNVNALELDDSALYLCASSSKGHPGNEQFFGPGTRLTVL.

The CDR3 DNA is TGTGCCTGGAGTGTACAAGTGAACACTGAAGCTTTCTTT. Translating it yields CAWSVQVNTEAFF. V is TRBV30 and J is TRBJ1-1; D gene ambiguous. The CDR3 has 13 residues. Trimming left V 0 bases short and J 0 bases short, with 5 bases between. The germline V gene encodes CDR1 GTSNPN and CDR2 SVGIG (reference sequence).

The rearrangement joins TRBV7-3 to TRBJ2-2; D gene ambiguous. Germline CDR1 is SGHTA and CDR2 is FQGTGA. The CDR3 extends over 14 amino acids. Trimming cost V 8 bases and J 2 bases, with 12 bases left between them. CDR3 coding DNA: TGTGCCAGCGGCGGCGGTATTAACACCGGGGAGCTGTTTTTT. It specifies CASGGGINTGELFF.

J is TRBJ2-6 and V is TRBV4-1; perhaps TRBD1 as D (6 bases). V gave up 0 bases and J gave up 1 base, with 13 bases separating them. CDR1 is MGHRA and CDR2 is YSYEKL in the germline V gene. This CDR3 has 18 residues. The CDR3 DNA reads TGCGCCAGCAGCCAAGATAGGACAGAACGGTCTGGGGCCAACGTCCTGACTTTC. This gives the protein CASSQDRTERSGANVLTF.

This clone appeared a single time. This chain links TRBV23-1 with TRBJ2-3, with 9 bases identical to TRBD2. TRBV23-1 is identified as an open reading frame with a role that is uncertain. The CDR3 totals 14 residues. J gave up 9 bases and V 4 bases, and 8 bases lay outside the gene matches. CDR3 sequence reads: CASSPGTSKCTQYF. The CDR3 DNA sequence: TGCGCCAGCAGTCCCGGGACTAGCAAATGCACGCAGTATTTT.

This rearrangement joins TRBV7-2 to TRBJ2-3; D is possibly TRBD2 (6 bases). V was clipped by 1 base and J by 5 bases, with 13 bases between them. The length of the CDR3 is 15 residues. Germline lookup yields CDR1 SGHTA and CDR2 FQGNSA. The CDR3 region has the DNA TGTGCCAGCAGCTTAGTGGGCGGGGCGGAAGATACGCAGTATTTT. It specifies CASSLVGGAEDTQYF.

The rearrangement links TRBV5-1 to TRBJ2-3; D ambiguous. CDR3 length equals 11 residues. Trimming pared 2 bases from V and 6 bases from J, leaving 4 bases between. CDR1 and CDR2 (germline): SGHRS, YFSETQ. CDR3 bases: TGCGCCAGCAGCTTCGGTGATACGCAGTATTTT. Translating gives CASSFGDTQYF. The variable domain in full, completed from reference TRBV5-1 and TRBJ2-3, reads KAGVTQTPRYLIKTRGQQVTLSCSPISGHRSVSWYQQTPGQGLQFLFEYFSETQRNKGNFPGRFSGRQFSNSRSEMNVSTLELGDSALYLCASSFGDTQYFGPGTRLTVL.

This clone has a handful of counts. CDR3 protein: CASSLPASGGYEQYF. The DNA of the CDR3 is TGTGCCAGCAGCCTGCCCGCCTCGGGAGGCTACGAGCAGTACTTC. This chain connects TRBV7-2 to TRBJ2-7, with 7 bases lining up with TRBD2. CDR3 length equals 15 residues. J was trimmed by 3 bases and V by 5 bases; bases with no gene match: 10. Germline V lookup: CDR1 SGHTA, CDR2 FQGNSA.

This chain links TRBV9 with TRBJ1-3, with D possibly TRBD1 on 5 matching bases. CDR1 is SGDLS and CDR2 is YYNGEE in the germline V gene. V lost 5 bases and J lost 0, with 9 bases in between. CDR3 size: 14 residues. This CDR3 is CASRDDSSGNTIYF. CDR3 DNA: TGTGCCAGCAGGGATGACAGCTCTGGAAACACCATATATTTT. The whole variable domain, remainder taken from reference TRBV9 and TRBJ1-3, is DSGVTQTPKHLITATGQRVTLRCSPRSGDLSVYWYQQSLDQGLQFLIQYYNGEERAKGNILERFSAQQFPDLHSELNLSSLELGDSALYFCASRDDSSGNTIYFGEGSWLTVV.

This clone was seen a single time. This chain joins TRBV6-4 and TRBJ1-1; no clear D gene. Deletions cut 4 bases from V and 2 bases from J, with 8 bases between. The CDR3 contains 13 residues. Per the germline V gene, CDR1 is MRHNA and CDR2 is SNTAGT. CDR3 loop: CASSAEVNTEAFF. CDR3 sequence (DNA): TGTGCCAGCAGTGCCGAGGTAAACACTGAAGCTTTCTTT.

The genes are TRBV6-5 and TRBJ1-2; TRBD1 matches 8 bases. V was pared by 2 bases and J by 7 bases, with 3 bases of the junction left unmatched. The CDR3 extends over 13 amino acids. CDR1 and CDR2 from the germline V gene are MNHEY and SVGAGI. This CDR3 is CASSYGQGAGYTF. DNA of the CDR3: TGTGCCAGCAGTTACGGACAGGGTGCTGGCTACACCTTC.

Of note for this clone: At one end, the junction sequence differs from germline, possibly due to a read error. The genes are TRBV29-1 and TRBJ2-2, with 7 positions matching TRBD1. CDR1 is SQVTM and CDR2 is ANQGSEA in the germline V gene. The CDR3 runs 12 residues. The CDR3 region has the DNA TGCAGCGGACAGGGTGTGTACCGGGGAGCTGTTTTT. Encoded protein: CSGQGVYRGAVF.

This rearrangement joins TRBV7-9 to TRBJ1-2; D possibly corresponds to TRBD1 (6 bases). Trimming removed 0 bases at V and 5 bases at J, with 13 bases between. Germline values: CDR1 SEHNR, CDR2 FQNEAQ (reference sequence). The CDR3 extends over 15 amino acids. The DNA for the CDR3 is TGTGCCAGCAGCTTAGCGAGTGCAGGGGAATATGGCTACACCTTC. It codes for CASSLASAGEYGYTF.

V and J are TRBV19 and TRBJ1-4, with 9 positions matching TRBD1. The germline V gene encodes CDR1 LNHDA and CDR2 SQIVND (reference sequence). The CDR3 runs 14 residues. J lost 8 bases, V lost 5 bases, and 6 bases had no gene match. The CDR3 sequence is CASSPYRGPEKLFF. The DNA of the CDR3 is TGTGCCAGTAGTCCATACAGGGGGCCAGAAAAACTGTTTTTT.

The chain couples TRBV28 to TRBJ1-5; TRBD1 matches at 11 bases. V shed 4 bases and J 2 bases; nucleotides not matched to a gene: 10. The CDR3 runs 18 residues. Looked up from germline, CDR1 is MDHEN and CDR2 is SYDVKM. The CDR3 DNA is TGTGCCAGCAGTTCCCCCGGGACAGGGGGGGTTGGCAATCAGCCCCAGCATTTT. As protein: CASSSPGTGGVGNQPQHF.

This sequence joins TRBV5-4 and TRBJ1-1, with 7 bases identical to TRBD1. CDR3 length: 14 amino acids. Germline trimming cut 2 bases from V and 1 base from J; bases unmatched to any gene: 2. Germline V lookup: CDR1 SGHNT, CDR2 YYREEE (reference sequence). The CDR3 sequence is CASSLGGSNTEAFF. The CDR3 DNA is TGTGCCAGCAGCTTAGGGGGCTCGAACACTGAAGCTTTCTTT.

This CDR3 is CASSRTGGGGELFF. The CDR3 coding sequence is TGTGCCAGCAGCCGGACAGGGGGCGGGGGGGAGCTGTTTTTT. The chain joins TRBV7-2 to TRBJ2-2; 11 nucleotides agree with TRBD1. This CDR3 is 14 amino acids long. The V and J ends lost 5 bases and 8 bases, in that order; junction bases with no gene match: 4. Germline CDR1 SGHTA, CDR2 FQGNSA.

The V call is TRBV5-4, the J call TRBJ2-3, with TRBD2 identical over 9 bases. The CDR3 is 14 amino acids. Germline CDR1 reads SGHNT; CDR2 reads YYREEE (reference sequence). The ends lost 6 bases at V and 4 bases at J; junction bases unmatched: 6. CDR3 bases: TGTGCCAGCACAAGTAGCGGGAGTTCAGATACGCAGTATTTT. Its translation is CASTSSGSSDTQYF.

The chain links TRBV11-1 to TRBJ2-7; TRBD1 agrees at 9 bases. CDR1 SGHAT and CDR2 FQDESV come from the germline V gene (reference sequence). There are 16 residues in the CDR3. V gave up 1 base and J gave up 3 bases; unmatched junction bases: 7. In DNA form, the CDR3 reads TGTGCCAGCAGCTTAGAAGCCGGGACAGGGAACTACGAGCAGTACTTC. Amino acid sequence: CASSLEAGTGNYEQYF.

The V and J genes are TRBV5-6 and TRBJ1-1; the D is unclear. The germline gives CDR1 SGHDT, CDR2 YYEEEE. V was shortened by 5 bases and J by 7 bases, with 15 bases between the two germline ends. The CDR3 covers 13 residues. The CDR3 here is CASSHSMGVEAFF. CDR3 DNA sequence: TGTGCCAGCAGTCACTCCATGGGCGTTGAAGCTTTCTTT.

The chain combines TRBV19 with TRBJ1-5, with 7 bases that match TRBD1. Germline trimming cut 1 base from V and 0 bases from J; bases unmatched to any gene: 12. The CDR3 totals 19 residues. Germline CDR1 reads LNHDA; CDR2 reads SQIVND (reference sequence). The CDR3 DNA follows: TGTGCCAGTAGTATAGCGGTCGCCGGGACAGCTATTAGCAATCAGCCCCAGCATTTT. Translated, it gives CASSIAVAGTAISNQPQHF. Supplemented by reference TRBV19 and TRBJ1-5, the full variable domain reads DGGITQSPKYLFRKEGQNVTLSCEQNLNHDAMYWYRQDPGQGLRLIYYSQIVNDFQKGDIAEGYSVSREKKESFPLTVTSAQKNPTAFYLCASSIAVAGTAISNQPQHFGDGTRLSIL.

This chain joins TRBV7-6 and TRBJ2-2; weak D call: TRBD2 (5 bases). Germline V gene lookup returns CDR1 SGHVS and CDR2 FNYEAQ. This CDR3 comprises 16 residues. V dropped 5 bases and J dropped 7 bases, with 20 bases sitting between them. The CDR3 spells CASSLGLLAGGGELFF. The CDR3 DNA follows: TGTGCCAGCAGCCTCGGACTCCTTGCCGGAGGCGGGGAGCTGTTTTTT.

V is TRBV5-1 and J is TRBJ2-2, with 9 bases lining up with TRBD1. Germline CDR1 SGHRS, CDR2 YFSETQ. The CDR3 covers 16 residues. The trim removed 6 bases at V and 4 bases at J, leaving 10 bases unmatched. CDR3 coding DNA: TGCGCCAGCACCTCGACCGGGACAGGGACCACCGGGGAGCTGTTTTTT. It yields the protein CASTSTGTGTTGELFF.

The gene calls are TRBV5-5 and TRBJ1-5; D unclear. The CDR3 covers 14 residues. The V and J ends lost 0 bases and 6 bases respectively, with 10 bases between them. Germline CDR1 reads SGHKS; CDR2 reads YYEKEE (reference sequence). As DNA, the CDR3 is TGTGCCAGCAGCTTGGCCGGGTTTGGTCAGCCCCAGCATTTT. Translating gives CASSLAGFGQPQHF.